These 22 T cell receptor beta chains were all obtained from the same sample, sequenced in a study of identical twins. Via MiXCR, TCRdb re-called the 5' RACE reads, giving one row per CDR3 protein. The repertoire consists of 600,000 to 700,000 distinct CDR3 sequences, with approximately 22% occurring once and the leading ten covering about 4.5%. The same specimen was also included in a second study, on T cells expressing NK-cell markers.

The sequenced sample was PBMCs. Every receptor here comes from a woman under 30 in good health.

This chain connects TRBV30 to TRBJ1-2; possible D gene TRBD1, 6 bases. Germline V CDR1 and CDR2: GTSNPN, SVGIG (reference sequence). The CDR3 sequence is 13 residues long. V dropped 5 bases and J dropped 4 bases, with 14 bases sitting between them. Here the CDR3 reads CAWEPQGTYGYTF. The CDR3 nucleotides read TGTGCCTGGGAACCGCAGGGGACCTATGGCTACACCTTC. The full variable domain, its missing parts supplied by reference TRBV30 and TRBJ1-2, is SQTIHQWPATLVQPVGSPLSLECTVEGTSNPNLYWYRQAAGRGLQLLFYSVGIGQISSEVPQNLSASRPQDRQFILSSKKLLLSDSGFYLCAWEPQGTYGYTFGSGTRLTVV.

The sample holds many counts of this clonotype. The genes are TRBV20-1 and TRBJ2-3; D ambiguous. CDR1 is DFQATT and CDR2 is SNEGSKA in the germline V gene (reference sequence). The CDR3 consists of 11 residues. Trimming shortened V by 2 bases and J by 2 bases, and 2 bases separated the two germline ends. The CDR3 DNA reads TGCAGTGCTAGACTCACAGATACGCAGTATTTT. As protein: CSARLTDTQYF.

The V gene is TRBV7-3, the J gene TRBJ2-5; D unresolved. This CDR3 has 13 amino acids. Germline CDR1 and CDR2: SGHTA and FQGTGA. The ends were cut back, 5 bases at V and 3 bases at J, with 10 bases in the middle. DNA of the CDR3: TGTGCCAGCAGCACCCAAAGGGAAGAGACCCAGTACTTC. It specifies CASSTQREETQYF.

This clonotype was recorded at least ten times. V and J are TRBV7-2 and TRBJ2-5; D gene ambiguous. The CDR3 consists of 13 residues. Germline values: CDR1 SGHTA, CDR2 FQGNSA. Trimming left V 2 bases short and J 9 bases short, with 13 bases between. The CDR3 sequence is CASSLTGSAAQYF. The CDR3 DNA is TGTGCCAGCAGCTTAACTGGCTCTGCGGCCCAGTACTTC.

This chain connects TRBV29-1 to TRBJ2-5, with D unresolved. Germline CDR1 and CDR2: SQVTM and ANQGSEA. CDR3 size: 12 residues. Trimming took 4 bases from V and 3 from J, leaving 9 bases between them. CDR3 bases: TGCAGCGTTGTGCACCAGAAAGAGACCCAGTACTTC. Encoded protein: CSVVHQKETQYF.

This clonotype was seen a handful of times. This chain uses TRBV18 with TRBJ2-7, with D perhaps TRBD1 or TRBD2 (5 bases each). In germline, CDR1 is KGHSH, CDR2 LQKENI. The V gene lost 3 bases and the J gene lost 3 bases, with 12 bases spanning the gap. CDR3 length equals 14 residues. CDR3 amino acids: CASSPEGLYYEQYF. In nucleotides, the CDR3 is TGTGCCAGCTCACCCGAGGGGCTGTACTACGAGCAGTACTTC.

This chain uses TRBV6-5 with TRBJ2-4; 10 nucleotides match TRBD2. Looked up from germline, CDR1 is MNHEY and CDR2 is SVGAGI. CDR3 length: 14 amino acids. V lost 0 bases and J lost 12; bases outside the gene matches: 5. The DNA of the CDR3 is TGTGCCAGCAGTTACTCGCGAACTAGCGGGACTCAGTACTTC. Translated, it gives CASSYSRTSGTQYF.

This clonotype was counted between two and nine times. The chain has TRBV6-5 and TRBJ1-3, with D hard to call. Trimming cost V 8 bases and J 4 bases, with 6 bases left between them. CDR3 size: 11 residues. Germline V lookup: CDR1 MNHEY, CDR2 SVGAGI. The CDR3 nucleotides read TGTGCCAGCGGGATGGGAAACACCATATATTTT. Translating it yields CASGMGNTIYF.

This clonotype was seen at least ten times. This chain connects TRBV29-1 to TRBJ1-2; a possible D gene is TRBD1 (6 bases). This CDR3 region has 12 residues. Per germline, CDR1 SQVTM and CDR2 ANQGSEA. The ends were cut back, 5 bases at V and 8 bases at J, with 15 bases in the middle. The CDR3, as DNA: TGCAGCGTTAGGGACACCAAATGGGGCTACACCTTC. It codes for CSVRDTKWGYTF.

The chain employs TRBV6-1 and TRBJ1-6; D is possibly TRBD1 (6 bases). This CDR3 spans 14 amino acids. Germline V CDR1 and CDR2: MNHNS, SASEGT. The V end lost 6 bases, the J end lost 5 bases, and 11 bases lay between the germline ends. CDR3 sequence: CASRGAGDNSPLHF. The CDR3 DNA follows: TGTGCCAGCAGGGGGGCAGGAGATAATTCACCCCTCCACTTT.

A few counts support this clonotype. V is TRBV5-1 and J is TRBJ2-5; D unresolved. This CDR3 contains 14 residues. Looked up from germline, CDR1 is SGHRS and CDR2 is YFSETQ. Trimming removed 0 bases from V and 2 bases from J, with 8 bases in between. The chain's CDR3 is CASSLAVGQETQYF. CDR3 coding DNA: TGCGCCAGCAGCTTGGCTGTGGGACAAGAGACCCAGTACTTC. The variable domain in full, completed from reference TRBV5-1 and TRBJ2-5, reads KAGVTQTPRYLIKTRGQQVTLSCSPISGHRSVSWYQQTPGQGLQFLFEYFSETQRNKGNFPGRFSGRQFSNSRSEMNVSTLELGDSALYLCASSLAVGQETQYFGPGTRLLVL.

Many counts were recorded for this clonotype. The J gene is TRBJ2-1, the V gene TRBV12-3 or TRBV12-4, with 13 bases identical to TRBD2. CDR3 length equals 15 residues. The J segment lost 9 bases and the V segment lost 6 bases, leaving 8 bases of the junction unmatched. CDR3 residues: CASSFTSGRAGEQFF. CDR3 sequence (DNA): TGTGCCAGCAGCTTTACTAGCGGGAGGGCCGGTGAGCAGTTCTTC.

There are many counts of this clonotype. The chain recombines TRBV10-1 with TRBJ2-1; 9 bases line up with TRBD2. The CDR3 has 17 residues. Losses at the gene ends were 0 bases for V and 7 bases for J; bases not matched to a gene: 10. Germline loops: CDR1 WNHNN, CDR2 SYGVQD (reference sequence). CDR3: CASSESSSSGRLNEQFF. DNA of the CDR3: TGCGCCAGCAGTGAGTCGAGTAGTAGCGGGAGACTGAATGAGCAGTTCTTC.

V gene TRBV12-3 or TRBV12-4 combines with J gene TRBJ1-1, with 7 bases aligning to TRBD1. The CDR3 is made up of 15 amino acids. V gave up 5 bases and J gave up 5 bases; unmatched junction bases: 11. The CDR3 loop is CASSRSRGPDTEAFF. DNA for the CDR3: TGTGCCAGCAGTCGATCAAGGGGGCCCGATACTGAAGCTTTCTTT.

The J gene is TRBJ2-5, the V gene TRBV20-1, with D perhaps matching TRBD1 (6 bases). CDR1 is DFQATT and CDR2 is SNEGSKA in the germline V gene (reference sequence). Between the trimmed V and J ends, which lost 6 bases and 5 bases, there was a span of 13 bases. CDR3 length: 12 residues. In DNA, the CDR3 is TGCAGTGCAATAAGGGGGATGGAGACCCAGTACTTC. It specifies CSAIRGMETQYF.

V is TRBV27 and J is TRBJ2-3; possibly TRBD2 for D (6 bases). The germline V gene encodes CDR1 MNHEY and CDR2 SMNVEV (reference sequence). V shed 3 bases and J shed 7 bases, with 17 bases lying between them. The CDR3 totals 15 residues. The CDR3 here is CASSFQRAPGNTQYF. DNA of the CDR3: TGTGCCAGCAGTTTCCAGCGGGCCCCGGGGAATACGCAGTATTTT.

V gene TRBV11-3 combines with J gene TRBJ2-1; 10 nucleotides agree with TRBD2. CDR1 is SGHNT, CDR2 YENEEA, per germline. Trimming at V came to 4 bases and at J to 0 bases, leaving 18 bases not matched to a gene. This CDR3 region has 21 residues. This chain's CDR3 is CASSSPRSEREGSSSYNEQFF. CDR3 nucleotides: TGTGCCAGCAGCTCCCCCAGGTCCGAGCGGGAGGGCTCAAGCTCCTACAATGAGCAGTTCTTC.

This clonotype appeared many times. V and J are TRBV12-3 or TRBV12-4 and TRBJ2-3, with 7 bases aligning to TRBD1. V was pared by 6 bases and J by 1 base, with 7 bases of the junction left unmatched. The CDR3 totals 15 residues. CDR3 loop: CASSRRDSRTDTQYF. The CDR3 region has the DNA TGTGCCAGCAGCCGAAGGGACAGCCGCACAGATACGCAGTATTTT.

The chain couples TRBV5-1 to TRBJ2-2; D unclear. V was pared by 0 bases and J by 4 bases, with 10 bases between. The germline CDR1 and CDR2 sequences are SGHRS and YFSETQ. This CDR3 is built from 15 residues. This CDR3 reads CASSLADVGTGELFF. The CDR3 DNA sequence: TGCGCCAGCAGCTTGGCGGACGTCGGCACCGGGGAGCTGTTTTTT.

V is TRBV29-1 and J is TRBJ1-1; D might be TRBD1 (6 bases). Trimming shortened V by 4 bases and J by 3 bases, and 12 bases separated the two germline ends. The CDR3 contains 13 residues. The germline gives CDR1 SQVTM, CDR2 ANQGSEA. CDR3 sequence: CSVGRGIDTEAFF. The CDR3, as DNA: TGCAGCGTTGGCAGGGGAATAGACACTGAAGCTTTCTTT.

This clonotype was observed a handful of times. The V gene is TRBV7-2, the J gene TRBJ2-3; the match to TRBD2 covers 9 bases. Looked up from germline, CDR1 is SGHTA and CDR2 is FQGNSA. The CDR3 loop spans 17 amino acids. Unmatched junction bases numbered 10, after V lost 1 base and J lost 5 bases. The CDR3 region is CASSLGLLAGSKDTQYF. The DNA of the CDR3 is TGTGCCAGCAGCTTAGGTTTGCTAGCGGGATCTAAAGATACGCAGTATTTT.

The table lists this clonotype with a few counts. The V and J genes are TRBV20-1 and TRBJ2-7; 8 nucleotides align to TRBD2. In germline, CDR1 is DFQATT, CDR2 SNEGSKA (reference sequence). The V gene end was trimmed by 6 bases and the J gene end by 6 bases; junction bases not matched to a gene: 16. This CDR3 region has 15 residues. In DNA, the CDR3 is TGCAGTGCCGCTAGTCGTCGGCTAGCGGGCTTCGAGCAGTACTTC. Translated: CSAASRRLAGFEQYF.